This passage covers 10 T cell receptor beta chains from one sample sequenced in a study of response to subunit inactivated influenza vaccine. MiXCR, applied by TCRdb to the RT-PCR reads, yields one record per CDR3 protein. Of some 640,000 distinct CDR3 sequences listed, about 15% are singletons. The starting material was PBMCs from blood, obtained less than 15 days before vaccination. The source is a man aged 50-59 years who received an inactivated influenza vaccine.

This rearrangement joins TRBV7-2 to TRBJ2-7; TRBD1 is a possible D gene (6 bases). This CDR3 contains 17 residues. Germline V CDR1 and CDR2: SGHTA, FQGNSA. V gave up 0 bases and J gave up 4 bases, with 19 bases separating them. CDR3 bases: TGTGCCAGCAGCTTAGCTAGGGCCGGGGCAGGGGTGTACGAGCAGTACTTC. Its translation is CASSLARAGAGVYEQYF.

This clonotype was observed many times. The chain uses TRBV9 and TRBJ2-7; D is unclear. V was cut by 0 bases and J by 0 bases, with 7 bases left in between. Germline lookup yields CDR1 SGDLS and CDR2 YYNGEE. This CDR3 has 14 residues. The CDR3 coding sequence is TGTGCCAGCAGCGTAGGAAGCGCCTCCTACGAGCAGTACTTC. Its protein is CASSVGSASYEQYF. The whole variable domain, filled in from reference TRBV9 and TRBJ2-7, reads DSGVTQTPKHLITATGQRVTLRCSPRSGDLSVYWYQQSLDQGLQFLIQYYNGEERAKGNILERFSAQQFPDLHSELNLSSLELGDSALYFCASSVGSASYEQYFGPGTRLTVT.

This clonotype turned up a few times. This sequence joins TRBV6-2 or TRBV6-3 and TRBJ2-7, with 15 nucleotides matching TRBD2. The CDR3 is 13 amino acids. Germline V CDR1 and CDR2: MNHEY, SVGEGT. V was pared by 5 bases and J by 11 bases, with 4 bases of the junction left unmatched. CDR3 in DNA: TGTGCCAGCAGTCCCGGGACTAGCGGGAGGAAGTACTTC. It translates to CASSPGTSGRKYF.

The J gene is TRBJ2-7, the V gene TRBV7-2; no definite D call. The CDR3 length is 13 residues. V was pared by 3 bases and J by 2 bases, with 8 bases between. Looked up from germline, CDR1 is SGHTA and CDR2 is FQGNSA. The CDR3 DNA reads TGTGCCAGCAGCTTCCTCGCCACCTACGAGCAGTACTTC. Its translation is CASSFLATYEQYF.

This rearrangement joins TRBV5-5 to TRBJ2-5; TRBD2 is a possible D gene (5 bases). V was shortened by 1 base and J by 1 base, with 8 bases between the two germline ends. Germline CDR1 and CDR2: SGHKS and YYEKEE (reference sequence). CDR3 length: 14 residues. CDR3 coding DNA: TGTGCCAGCAGCTTGTGGGCGGGCCAAGAGACCCAGTACTTC. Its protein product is CASSLWAGQETQYF.

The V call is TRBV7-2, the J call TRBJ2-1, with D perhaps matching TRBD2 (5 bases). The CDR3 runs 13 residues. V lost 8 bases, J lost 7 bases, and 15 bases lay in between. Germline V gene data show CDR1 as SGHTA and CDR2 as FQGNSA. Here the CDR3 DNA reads TGTGCCAGCGGTGGGCTAGCCGGGAATGAGCAGTTCTTC. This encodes CASGGLAGNEQFF. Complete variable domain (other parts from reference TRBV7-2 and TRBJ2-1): GAGVSQSPSNKVTEKGKDVELRCDPISGHTALYWYRQSLGQGLEFLIYFQGNSAPDKSGLPSDRFSAERTGGSVSTLTIQRTQQEDSAVYLCASGGLAGNEQFFGPGTRLTVL.

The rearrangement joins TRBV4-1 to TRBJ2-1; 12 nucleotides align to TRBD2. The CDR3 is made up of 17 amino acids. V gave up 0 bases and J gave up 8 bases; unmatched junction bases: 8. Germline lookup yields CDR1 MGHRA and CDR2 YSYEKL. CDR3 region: CASSQEMTSGSLYEQFF. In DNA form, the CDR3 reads TGCGCCAGCAGCCAAGAAATGACTAGCGGGAGTTTATATGAGCAGTTCTTC.

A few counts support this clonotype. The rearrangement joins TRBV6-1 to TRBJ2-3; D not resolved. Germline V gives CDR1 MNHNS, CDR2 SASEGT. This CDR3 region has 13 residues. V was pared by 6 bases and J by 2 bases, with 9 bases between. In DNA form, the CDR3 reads TGTGCCAGCAGAAGCTATTACACAGATACGCAGTATTTT. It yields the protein CASRSYYTDTQYF.

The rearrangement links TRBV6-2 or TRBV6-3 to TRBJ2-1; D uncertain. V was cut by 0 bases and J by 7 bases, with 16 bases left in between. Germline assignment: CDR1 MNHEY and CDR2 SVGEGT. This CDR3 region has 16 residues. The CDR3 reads CASSYSVRLSSNEQFF. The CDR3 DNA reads TGTGCCAGCAGTTACTCAGTCCGCCTCTCCTCAAATGAGCAGTTCTTC.

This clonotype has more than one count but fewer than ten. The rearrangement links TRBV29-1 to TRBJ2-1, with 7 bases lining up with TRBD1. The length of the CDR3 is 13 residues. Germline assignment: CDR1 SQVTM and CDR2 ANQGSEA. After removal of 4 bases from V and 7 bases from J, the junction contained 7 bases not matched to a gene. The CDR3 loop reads CSVVGDRMNEQFF. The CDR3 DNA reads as TGCAGCGTTGTAGGGGACAGAATGAATGAGCAGTTCTTC.